This T cell receptor (beta chain) derives from a study of T-cell reconstitution after alpha-beta-depleted transplantation in children. Study outcomes and limitations: Once a year had passed after transplant, T-cell counts and diversity came mostly from newly produced T cells. Where alpha-beta T cells came from about two months after transplant was reportedly several hundred expanded graft clones.

Preparation of the TCRbeta library was carried out with unique molecular identifiers. TCRdb reanalysed the PCR reads using MiXCR and keeps one entry per CDR3 protein. The data contain around 200,000 distinct CDR3 sequences, 11% of them singletons. As for this clonotype: Its antigen remains unidentified.

Germline V gene lookup returns CDR1 SGHNT and CDR2 YYREEE (reference sequence). Trimming shortened V by 7 bases and J by 4 bases, and 14 bases separated the two germline ends. There are 14 residues in the CDR3. Sequences were derived from PBMCs, sampled before TCRalphabeta/CD19-depleted stem cell transplant. This chain uses TRBV5-4 with TRBJ2-2, with D perhaps TRBD1 or TRBD2 (5 bases each). This receptor was obtained from a child less than two years old with acute myeloid leukemia, due to receive a stem cell transplant. The CDR3 DNA follows: TGTGCCAGCCGGGACGCGTTTTTCACCGGGGAGCTGTTTTTT. Amino acid sequence: CASRDAFFTGELFF.